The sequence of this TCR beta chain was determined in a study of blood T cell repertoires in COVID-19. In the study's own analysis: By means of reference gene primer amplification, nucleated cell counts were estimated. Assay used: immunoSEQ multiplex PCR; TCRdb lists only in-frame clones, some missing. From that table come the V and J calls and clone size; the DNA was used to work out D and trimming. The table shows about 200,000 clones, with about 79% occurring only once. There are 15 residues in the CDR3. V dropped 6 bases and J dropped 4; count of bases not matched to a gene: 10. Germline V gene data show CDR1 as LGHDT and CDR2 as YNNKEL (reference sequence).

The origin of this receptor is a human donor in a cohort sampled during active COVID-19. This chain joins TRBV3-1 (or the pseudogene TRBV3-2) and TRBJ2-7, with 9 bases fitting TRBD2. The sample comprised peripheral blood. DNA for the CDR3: TGTGCCAGCAGTAGCGGGAGCGGGAGTTTATACGAGCAGTACTTC. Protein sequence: CASSSGSGSLYEQYF.